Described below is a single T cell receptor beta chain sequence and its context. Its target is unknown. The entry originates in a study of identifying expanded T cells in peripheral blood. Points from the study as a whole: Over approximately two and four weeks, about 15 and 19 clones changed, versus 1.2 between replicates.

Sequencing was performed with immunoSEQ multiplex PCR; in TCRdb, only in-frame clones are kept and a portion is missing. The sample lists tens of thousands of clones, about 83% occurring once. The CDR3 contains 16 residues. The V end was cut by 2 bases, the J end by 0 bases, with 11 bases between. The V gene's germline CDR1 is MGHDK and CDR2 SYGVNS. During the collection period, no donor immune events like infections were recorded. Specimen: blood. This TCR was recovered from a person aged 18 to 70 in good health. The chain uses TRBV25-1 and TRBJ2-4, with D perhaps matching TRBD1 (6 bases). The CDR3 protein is CASSERAGEAKNIQYF. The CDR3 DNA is TGTGCCAGCAGTGAACGGGCAGGGGAAGCCAAAAACATTCAGTACTTC.